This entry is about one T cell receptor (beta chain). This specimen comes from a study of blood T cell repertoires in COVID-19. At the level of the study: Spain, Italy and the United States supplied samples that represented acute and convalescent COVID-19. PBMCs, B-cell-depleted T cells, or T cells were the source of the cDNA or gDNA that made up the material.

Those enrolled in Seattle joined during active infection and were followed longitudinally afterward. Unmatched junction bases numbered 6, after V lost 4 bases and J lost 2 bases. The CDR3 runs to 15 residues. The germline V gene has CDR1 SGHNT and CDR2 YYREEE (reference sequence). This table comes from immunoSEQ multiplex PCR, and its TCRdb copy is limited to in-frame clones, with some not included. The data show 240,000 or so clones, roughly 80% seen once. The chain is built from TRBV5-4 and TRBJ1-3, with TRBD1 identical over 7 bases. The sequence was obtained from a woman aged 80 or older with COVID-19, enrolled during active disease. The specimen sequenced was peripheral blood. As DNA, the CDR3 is TGTGCCAGCAGCCGAACAGGGGCGGCTGGAAACACCATATATTTT. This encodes CASSRTGAAGNTIYF.